This T cell receptor (beta chain) was profiled in a study of cytomegalovirus exposure and HLA in healthy donors. For the study at large: Earlier, 100 million to 120 million unique TCR beta sequences were recovered from some 200 million T cells by an analysis.

Worth noting for this clone: What it binds is unknown.

PCR was performed using 60 Vbeta and 13 Jbeta primers. Clones were read by immunoSEQ multiplex PCR, and TCRdb kept only the in-frame ones, dropping some. The sample shows around 130,000 clones, roughly four fifths of them seen only once. Study-level points and caveats: A later analysis showed TCR association rates differing by HLA locus, peaking at DRB1 and lowest at HLA-C. The study assumed roughly uniform donor sequencing depth for presence/absence analyses. Accurate HLA-A and HLA-B prediction from TCR beta sequences was reported for most subjects.

This CDR3 comprises 16 residues. V was pared by 2 bases and J by 5 bases, with 12 bases of the junction left unmatched. Germline V CDR1 and CDR2: MNHEY, SVGAGI. The TCR originated in a woman aged 35 to 49 in good health and CMV-seropositive. The rearrangement links TRBV6-5 to TRBJ2-7; 7 bases map to TRBD2. The sample was PBMCs. This CDR3 is CASSYRRFGGIHEQYF. The CDR3 region has the DNA TGTGCCAGCAGTTACCGTCGGTTCGGGGGGATCCACGAGCAGTACTTC.